This record covers a single T cell receptor (beta chain). This record belongs to a study of blood T cell repertoires in COVID-19. Study-level background: Collection of acute and convalescent COVID-19 samples took place in the United States, Italy and Spain.

In the source study's methods: Amplification from reference gene primers served as the basis for estimated nucleated cell counts. The data were produced by immunoSEQ multiplex PCR, yet TCRdb's version contains in-frame clones alone and is incomplete. That table furnishes V, J and clone size, whereas the DNA furnished D and trimming. The data hold roughly 150,000 clones, with around 81% observed a single time. Germline V gives CDR1 MDHEN, CDR2 SYDVKM. Trimming removed 4 bases from V and 8 bases from J, with 11 bases in between. The CDR3 consists of 12 residues. The source of this sequence is a man between 65 and 85 years old with active or convalescent COVID-19. V usage is TRBV28 and J usage is TRBJ1-1; D call uncertain. Sequencing input: peripheral blood. The CDR3 is CASSSYGGEAFF. The CDR3 DNA follows: TGTGCCAGCAGTTCCTACGGAGGGGAAGCTTTCTTT.